Presented here are 14 T cell receptor beta chains from one specimen sequenced in a study of spatial heterogeneity in lung cancer. Using its own MiXCR run on the 5' RACE reads, TCRdb lists one record per CDR3 protein. The sample includes more than 20,000 distinct CDR3 sequences, 3.5% to 5.5% of them seen just once. Time point specified: sample taken at primary tumor resection. Sequencing used PBMCs, obtained at surgery. The source of these receptors is a male donor with early-stage non-small cell lung cancer.

This clonotype was seen repeatedly, ten times or more. The chain recombines TRBV6-5 with TRBJ1-2; 7 bases are a match to TRBD1. V trimming: 6 bases; J trimming: 5 bases; junction bases outside the gene matches: 6. The CDR3 spans 13 residues. The germline V gene has CDR1 MNHEY and CDR2 SVGAGI. CDR3 sequence reads: CASSDRESYGYTF. As DNA, the CDR3 is TGTGCCAGCAGCGACAGGGAGTCTTATGGCTACACCTTC.

The table lists this clonotype with many counts. The chain is built from TRBV7-2 and TRBJ1-1; unclear D gene. Deletions cut 2 bases from V and 2 bases from J, with 6 bases between. Germline CDR1 SGHTA, CDR2 FQGNSA. The CDR3 length is 13 residues. The CDR3 loop reads CASSLTINTEAFF. Written as DNA, the CDR3 is TGTGCCAGCAGCTTAACTATCAACACTGAAGCTTTCTTT.

The V gene is TRBV20-1, the J gene TRBJ2-5, with 8 bases lining up with TRBD1. The CDR3 extends over 13 amino acids. V shed 4 bases and J 3 bases; nucleotides not matched to a gene: 4. Germline values: CDR1 DFQATT, CDR2 SNEGSKA (reference sequence). CDR3 in amino acids: CSANRQGKETQYF. The CDR3, as DNA: TGCAGTGCTAATAGACAGGGGAAAGAGACCCAGTACTTC.

There are many counts of this clonotype. V is TRBV10-3 and J is TRBJ1-1; D unresolved. The CDR3 runs to 14 residues. Germline CDR1 ENHRY, CDR2 SYGVKD. V was cut by 2 bases and J by 1 base, with 8 bases left in between. Written as DNA, the CDR3 is TGTGCCATCAGTGAGGCGGCAGGGAACACTGAAGCTTTCTTT. This codes for CAISEAAGNTEAFF.

There are many counts of this clonotype. The chain is built from TRBV20-1 and TRBJ2-3; the match to TRBD1 covers 7 bases. Unmatched junction bases numbered 7, after V lost 6 bases and J lost 1 base. The germline V gene encodes CDR1 DFQATT and CDR2 SNEGSKA (reference sequence). This CDR3 spans 14 amino acids. The CDR3 nucleotides are TGCAGTGCCGAGGGGGCCGTCCGCACAGATACGCAGTATTTT. Amino acids: CSAEGAVRTDTQYF.

This clonotype was recorded at least ten times. The chain has TRBV4-1 and TRBJ1-5; no clear D. V lost 0 bases and J 7 bases, leaving 10 bases between the germline ends. Germline assignment: CDR1 MGHRA and CDR2 YSYEKL. The CDR3 is made up of 14 amino acids. The CDR3 spells CASSQEMVAQPQHF. Here the CDR3 DNA reads TGCGCCAGCAGCCAAGAGATGGTGGCGCAGCCCCAGCATTTT.

This clonotype was picked up many times. The chain joins TRBV12-3 or TRBV12-4 to TRBJ2-5; D may correspond to TRBD1 or TRBD2 (5 bases each). This CDR3 comprises 17 residues. V was clipped by 2 bases and J by 1 base, with 17 bases between them. The CDR3 protein is CASSLFWAGSGQETQYF. The CDR3 coding sequence is TGTGCCAGCAGTTTATTTTGGGCAGGGAGCGGCCAAGAGACCCAGTACTTC.

This clonotype was seen many times. The V and J genes are TRBV2 and TRBJ2-2; no firm D call. The ends were cut back, 5 bases at V and 5 bases at J, with 12 bases in the middle. From germline, CDR1 is SNHLY and CDR2 FYNNEI. This CDR3 is 14 amino acids long. DNA of the CDR3: TGTGCCAGCAGTCTGGGGTATTCGACCGGGGAGCTGTTTTTT. Its protein product is CASSLGYSTGELFF.

The sample holds many counts of this clonotype. The V and J genes are TRBV20-1 and TRBJ1-5; the D gene is possibly TRBD1 (5 bases). In germline, CDR1 is DFQATT, CDR2 SNEGSKA (reference sequence). Trimming cost V 6 bases and J 1 base, with 13 bases left between them. CDR3 length equals 14 residues. Written as DNA, the CDR3 is TGCAGTGCCAGAAGGGGACCCAGCAATCAGCCCCAGCATTTT. It is translated as CSARRGPSNQPQHF.

The chain employs TRBV19 and TRBJ1-2, with D perhaps matching TRBD1 (5 bases). This CDR3 contains 12 residues. Trimming took off 6 bases at V and 7 bases at J, with 12 bases between the two ends. Per the germline V gene, CDR1 is LNHDA and CDR2 is SQIVND (reference sequence). As DNA, the CDR3 is TGTGCCAGTAGGGGACTCCGGAGTGGCTACACCTTC. Encoded protein: CASRGLRSGYTF.

By sample share, this clonotype is medium-sized. This chain connects TRBV7-2 to TRBJ2-3; D ambiguous. There are 12 residues in the CDR3. V was trimmed by 3 bases and J by 3 bases, leaving 4 bases between them. Germline CDR1 SGHTA, CDR2 FQGNSA. CDR3 coding DNA: TGTGCCAGCAGCTTGGATACAGATACGCAGTATTTT. This gives the protein CASSLDTDTQYF.

A few counts support this clonotype. In nucleotides, the CDR3 is TGTGCCGGGGAAAGAAGGGGGAAGAGCTCCTACAATGAGCAGTTCTTC. Protein sequence: CAGERRGKSSYNEQFF. This chain links TRBV7-9 with TRBJ2-1, with a tentative D call TRBD1 (6 bases). The V end was cut by 11 bases, the J end by 0 bases, with 20 bases between. This CDR3 contains 16 residues. Germline CDR1 is SEHNR and CDR2 is FQNEAQ (reference sequence).

This clonotype has a count of ten or more. The genes are TRBV5-4 and TRBJ2-7; D may be TRBD2 (5 bases). Trimming pared 4 bases from V and 3 bases from J, leaving 17 bases between. The CDR3 totals 15 residues. The germline gives CDR1 SGHNT, CDR2 YYREEE (reference sequence). The CDR3 DNA reads as TGTGCCAGCAGCCCCACCTCAGGTGACTACTACGAGCAGTACTTC. The encoded protein is CASSPTSGDYYEQYF.

This rearrangement joins TRBV30 to TRBJ1-6; 7 nucleotides line up with TRBD1. The germline gives CDR1 GTSNPN, CDR2 SVGIG (reference sequence). J gave up 9 bases and V 2 bases, and 10 bases lay outside the gene matches. The CDR3 runs to 15 residues. DNA for the CDR3: TGTGCCTGGAGTACCTGGACAGGAGGGGGTTCACCCCTCCACTTT. Translated, it gives CAWSTWTGGGSPLHF.